This passage covers 30 T cell receptor beta chains from one sample sequenced in a study of T cells in Graves' hyperthyroidism and ophthalmopathy (dated by TCRdb to between 2019 and 2020). The library was produced with multiplex PCR. Sequenced on an Illumina HiSeq 2000. The TCR beta CDR3 regions were amplified from RNA transcripts. For the first round of RT-PCR on the TCR CDR3, the HTBI primer set was used together with the Qiagen OneStep RT-PCR kit. Using fastp trimming at Q25 and MiXCR clonotype assembly, TCRdb reanalyzed the public sequencing data and kept in-frame beta chains. Each entry merges the rows of one CDR3 protein and shows their most common DNA and genes. The sample table holds about 400,000 distinct CDR3 sequences, of which over 12% were seen once. The ten largest clones take up 25% to 30% of the sample. Sequenced: blood. The receptors come from a man between 45 and 60 years old with Graves' ophthalmopathy.

This clonotype has a handful of counts. The genes are TRBV5-1 and TRBJ2-2; maybe TRBD2 (5 bases). CDR1 is SGHRS, CDR2 YFSETQ, per germline. The CDR3 extends over 15 amino acids. Trimming shortened V by 4 bases and J by 6 bases, and 16 bases separated the two germline ends. The CDR3 DNA is TGCGCCAGCAGCGAGGGTTGGGTCGACGCCGGGGAGCTGTTTTTT. Encoded protein: CASSEGWVDAGELFF.

About this clonotype itself: Possible read error: a much larger clone is one base away. This chain uses TRBV20-1 with TRBJ2-7; D possibly corresponds to TRBD1 (6 bases). The CDR3 is 15 amino acids. Trimming took off 0 bases at V and 3 bases at J, with 15 bases between the two ends. From germline, CDR1 is DFQATT and CDR2 SNEGSKA (reference sequence). The CDR3 region is CSARDPAQDSYEQYF. Written as DNA, the CDR3 is TGCAGTGCTAGAGATCCCGCGCAGGACAGCTACGAGCAGTACTTC.

This clonotype was seen more than once but under ten times. The chain couples TRBV25-1 to TRBJ1-1; 8 nucleotides agree with TRBD1. Trimming cost V 4 bases and J 1 base; bases outside gene matches: 5. The CDR3 has 15 residues. Per germline, CDR1 MGHDK and CDR2 SYGVNS. The CDR3 DNA follows: TGTGCCAGCAGTGGACGGGACAGGAAGAACACTGAAGCTTTCTTT. This gives the protein CASSGRDRKNTEAFF.

In this sample, this clonotype turned up many times. The rearrangement joins TRBV20-1 to TRBJ2-5; D unresolved. V was cut by 0 bases and J by 1 base, with 12 bases left in between. Germline loops: CDR1 DFQATT, CDR2 SNEGSKA (reference sequence). The CDR3 length is 15 residues. The CDR3 DNA follows: TGCAGTGCTAGAGAAGAACTACCCGTCCAAGAGACCCAGTACTTC. It encodes CSAREELPVQETQYF.

The CDR3 sequence: CASSVAGANVLTF. CDR3 sequence (DNA): TGTGCCAGCAGTGTAGCTGGGGCCAACGTCCTGACTTTC. The chain couples TRBV27 to TRBJ2-6, with D uncertain. Between the trimmed V and J ends, which lost 5 bases and 2 bases, there was a span of 4 bases. The CDR3 is made up of 13 amino acids. CDR1 and CDR2 (germline): MNHEY, SMNVEV (reference sequence).

The gene calls are TRBV6-2 or TRBV6-3 and TRBJ2-3, with D unclear. Trimming removed 6 bases from V and 0 bases from J, with 13 bases in between. CDR3 length: 15 amino acids. The germline V gene has CDR1 MNHEY and CDR2 SVGEGT. CDR3 in DNA: TGTGCCAGCAGAATTGGGCTAACTAGCACAGATACGCAGTATTTT. It yields the protein CASRIGLTSTDTQYF.

This clonotype was recorded many times. The rearrangement uses TRBV20-1 and TRBJ1-4, with a possible D match to TRBD1 (6 bases). CDR1 is DFQATT, CDR2 SNEGSKA, per germline (reference sequence). Trimming took 2 bases from V and 7 from J, leaving 14 bases between them. The CDR3 contains 14 residues. The CDR3 DNA reads as TGCAGTGCTAGACCAGATCGGGGGCGTGAAAAACTGTTTTTT. Amino acids: CSARPDRGREKLFF.

To note about this clonotype: Sequence at one end of the junction differs from germline and may be a read error. The rearrangement links TRBV5-1 to TRBJ2-7; D gene ambiguous. CDR1 SGHRS and CDR2 YFSETQ come from the germline V gene. The CDR3 sequence is 13 residues long. The CDR3 loop reads CTSSLEALYEQYF. For the CDR3, the DNA is TGCACCAGCAGCTTGGAAGCCCTCTACGAGCAGTACTTC.

Only one count was recorded for this clonotype. This chain links TRBV10-3 with TRBJ1-2, with 7 bases fitting TRBD1. Losses at the gene ends were 6 bases for V and 7 bases for J; bases not matched to a gene: 11. The CDR3 consists of 14 residues. CDR1 and CDR2 from the germline V gene are ENHRY and SYGVKD. The CDR3 loop is CAIRGTDRDRGYTF. The CDR3 nucleotides are TGTGCCATCAGAGGTACCGACAGGGATCGTGGCTACACCTTC.

This clonotype was counted at least ten times. The genes are TRBV5-1 and TRBJ2-7; D is uncertain. CDR1 SGHRS and CDR2 YFSETQ come from the germline V gene. Trimming removed 3 bases at V and 2 bases at J, with 12 bases between. The CDR3 covers 14 residues. The CDR3 loop is CASSSRQTTYEQYF. The CDR3 DNA reads TGCGCCAGCAGCTCGCGGCAGACCACCTACGAGCAGTACTTC.

The genes are TRBV18 and TRBJ2-1, with 10 bases matching TRBD2. The CDR3 is 17 amino acids. Unmatched junction bases numbered 8, after V lost 4 bases and J lost 2 bases. CDR1 KGHSH and CDR2 LQKENI come from the germline V gene. The chain's CDR3 is CASSHLAGDPPYNEQFF. DNA for the CDR3: TGTGCCAGCTCACATCTAGCGGGAGACCCCCCCTACAATGAGCAGTTCTTC.

In its sample, this clonotype was seen many times. J is TRBJ2-7 and V is TRBV27, with 10 bases lining up with TRBD2. Germline V gene data show CDR1 as MNHEY and CDR2 as SMNVEV (reference sequence). The ends lost 2 bases at V and 4 bases at J; junction bases unmatched: 8. The CDR3 totals 16 residues. CDR3 sequence (DNA): TGTGCCAGCAGTTTAGGCCTAGCGGGGGCAGGTTACGAGCAGTACTTC. This encodes CASSLGLAGAGYEQYF.

In this sample, this clonotype turned up once. This chain connects TRBV29-1 to TRBJ2-7; perhaps TRBD1 as D (5 bases). The CDR3 spans 14 residues. V was trimmed by 3 bases and J by 6 bases, leaving 18 bases between them. Germline V gives CDR1 SQVTM, CDR2 ANQGSEA. The CDR3 DNA reads as TGCAGCGTTGAGGGCCTAACAGGTCGGTGCGAGCAGTACTTC. It encodes CSVEGLTGRCEQYF.

This clonotype came up many times. This sequence joins TRBV5-1 and TRBJ2-2; D call uncertain. Germline CDR1 reads SGHRS; CDR2 reads YFSETQ. The CDR3 covers 15 residues. V lost 2 bases to trimming and J lost 0 bases, with 8 bases between them. This chain's CDR3 is CASSFRSPNTGELFF. CDR3 coding DNA: TGCGCCAGCAGCTTCAGAAGCCCGAACACCGGGGAGCTGTTTTTT. The full variable domain, in which reference TRBV5-1 and TRBJ2-2 provide the parts outside the CDR3, is KAGVTQTPRYLIKTRGQQVTLSCSPISGHRSVSWYQQTPGQGLQFLFEYFSETQRNKGNFPGRFSGRQFSNSRSEMNVSTLELGDSALYLCASSFRSPNTGELFFGEGSRLTVL.

This clonotype was observed a handful of times. The chain links TRBV27 to TRBJ1-5; D is undetermined. The CDR3 consists of 14 residues. CDR1 MNHEY and CDR2 SMNVEV come from the germline V gene (reference sequence). V lost 3 bases, J lost 5 bases, and 11 bases lay in between. CDR3 in amino acids: CASSFGMGDQPQHF. The CDR3 DNA reads as TGTGCCAGCAGTTTCGGGATGGGCGATCAGCCCCAGCATTTT.

This chain uses TRBV19 with TRBJ1-4; D not resolved. Deletions cut 6 bases from V and 0 bases from J, with 11 bases between. This CDR3 has 15 residues. CDR1 and CDR2 (germline): LNHDA, SQIVND (reference sequence). CDR3 amino acids: CASSWTGSTNEKLFF. The CDR3, as DNA: TGTGCCAGTAGCTGGACGGGTTCAACTAATGAAAAACTGTTTTTT.

This clonotype was observed at least ten times. V is TRBV2 and J is TRBJ1-1; unclear D gene. Germline CDR1 is SNHLY and CDR2 is FYNNEI. The ends were cut back, 3 bases at V and 7 bases at J, with 9 bases in the middle. CDR3 size: 12 residues. The CDR3 is CASSDFGYEAFF. The CDR3 coding sequence is TGTGCCAGCAGTGATTTCGGTTATGAAGCTTTCTTT.

At least ten counts were recorded for this clonotype. The rearrangement uses TRBV7-2 and TRBJ2-1; no reliable D call. The V and J ends lost 2 bases and 12 bases respectively, with 23 bases between them. Germline CDR1 is SGHTA and CDR2 is FQGNSA. CDR3 size: 16 residues. The CDR3: CASSLSWSDPPFLQFF. CDR3 coding DNA: TGTGCCAGCAGCTTAAGTTGGTCGGACCCGCCGTTTTTGCAGTTCTTC.

The V and J genes are TRBV25-1 and TRBJ1-4, with a weak D call TRBD1 (6 bases). The CDR3 covers 16 residues. Deletions cut 4 bases from V and 2 bases from J, with 14 bases between. CDR1 MGHDK and CDR2 SYGVNS come from the germline V gene. Written as DNA, the CDR3 is TGTGCCAGCAGTGGTACAGGGTTGGGTACTAATGAAAAACTGTTTTTT. It encodes CASSGTGLGTNEKLFF.

This chain uses TRBV19 with TRBJ1-1; the D is unclear. Trimming took 6 bases from V and 4 from J, leaving 15 bases between them. The CDR3 contains 14 residues. Germline V gene sequence: CDR1 LNHDA, CDR2 SQIVND (reference sequence). DNA of the CDR3: TGTGCCAGTAGCTTTAATGAGTTGGCCACTGAAGCTTTCTTT. Protein sequence: CASSFNELATEAFF.

This clonotype was counted many times. The CDR3 here is CASSPTARYGYTF. The CDR3 DNA sequence: TGTGCCAGCAGCCCGACAGCTCGCTATGGCTACACCTTC. The chain uses TRBV3-1 and TRBJ1-2, with D possibly being TRBD1 (5 bases). Trimming shortened V by 4 bases and J by 4 bases, and 10 bases separated the two germline ends. Per germline, CDR1 LGHDT and CDR2 YNNKEL (reference sequence). This CDR3 has 13 residues.

In this sample, this clonotype turned up many times. The CDR3 is CASSVGLSYNEQFF. As DNA, the CDR3 is TGTGCCAGCTCCGTCGGTCTGTCCTACAATGAGCAGTTCTTC. The V and J genes are TRBV2 and TRBJ2-1; no reliable D call. Per the germline V gene, CDR1 is SNHLY and CDR2 is FYNNEI. This CDR3 region has 14 residues. The V gene lost 8 bases and the J gene lost 1 base, with 12 bases spanning the gap.

The chain combines TRBV7-9 with TRBJ2-7, with a weak D call TRBD2 (5 bases). Germline-derived CDR1 and CDR2 are SEHNR and FQNEAQ (reference sequence). V lost 7 bases and J 4 bases, leaving 11 bases between the germline ends. CDR3 size: 12 residues. The CDR3: CASIMTIYEQYF. In DNA, the CDR3 is TGTGCCAGCATCATGACTATTTACGAGCAGTACTTC. The full variable domain, completed using reference TRBV7-9 and TRBJ2-7, is DTGVSQNPRHKITKRGQNVTFRCDPISEHNRLYWYRQTLGQGPEFLTYFQNEAQLEKSRLLSDRFSAERPKGSFSTLEIQRTEQGDSAMYLCASIMTIYEQYFGPGTRLTVT.

The chain has TRBV7-9 and TRBJ2-7, with D uncertain. V was cut by 3 bases and J by 5 bases, with 8 bases left in between. CDR1 and CDR2 (germline): SEHNR, FQNEAQ (reference sequence). CDR3 length: 12 residues. The CDR3 DNA is TGTGCCAGCAGCTTTTCCCTCGACGAGCAGTACTTC. This codes for CASSFSLDEQYF.

The sample holds a few counts of this clonotype. The chain employs TRBV19 and TRBJ2-7, with D maybe TRBD1 (6 bases). The CDR3 length is 14 residues. CDR1 is LNHDA, CDR2 SQIVND, per germline (reference sequence). Trimming pared 3 bases from V and 2 bases from J, leaving 11 bases between. CDR3 residues: CASSILTGPYEQYF. CDR3 in DNA: TGTGCCAGTAGTATCCTAACAGGGCCCTACGAGCAGTACTTC.

On this clonotype: A read error may explain this, as a much larger clone is one base away. The chain links TRBV20-1 to TRBJ2-1; TRBD1 might be the D (6 bases). CDR3 length equals 15 residues. Trimming stripped 2 bases from V and 5 bases from J, with 16 bases between. The V gene's germline CDR1 is DFQATT and CDR2 SNEGSKA (reference sequence). The CDR3 DNA reads as TGCAGTGCTAGATACCGGACAAGGGGGAACAATGAGCAGTTCTTC. Protein product: CSARYRTRGNNEQFF.

The chain joins TRBV4-1 to TRBJ1-6; 7 bases agree with TRBD1. The trim removed 6 bases at V and 7 bases at J, leaving 12 bases unmatched. The CDR3 runs to 16 residues. Germline V gene lookup returns CDR1 MGHRA and CDR2 YSYEKL. CDR3 loop: CASSPKLGQANSPLHF. The CDR3 DNA reads as TGCGCCAGCAGTCCAAAACTCGGACAGGCAAATTCACCCCTCCACTTT.

This clonotype was picked up many times. This chain connects TRBV19 to TRBJ1-1; 7 nucleotides align to TRBD1. J gave up 2 bases and V 7 bases, and 7 bases lay outside the gene matches. The length of the CDR3 is 14 residues. Germline CDR1 LNHDA, CDR2 SQIVND (reference sequence). In DNA, the CDR3 is TGTGCCAGTACCCGACAGGGCAGCAACACTGAAGCTTTCTTT. It specifies CASTRQGSNTEAFF. The whole variable domain, remainder taken from reference TRBV19 and TRBJ1-1, is DGGITQSPKYLFRKEGQNVTLSCEQNLNHDAMYWYRQDPGQGLRLIYYSQIVNDFQKGDIAEGYSVSREKKESFPLTVTSAQKNPTAFYLCASTRQGSNTEAFFGQGTRLTVV.

This clonotype was found many times. The V and J genes are TRBV10-1 and TRBJ1-1; the D is unclear. The CDR3 is 13 residues long. Germline V gives CDR1 WNHNN, CDR2 SYGVQD (reference sequence). V lost 3 bases and J lost 1, with 6 bases in between. The CDR3 region has the DNA TGCGCCAGCAGTGAACAGCCGAACACTGAAGCTTTCTTT. This encodes CASSEQPNTEAFF.

This clonotype occurred a few times. Here the CDR3 DNA reads TGTGCCAGCAATGACAGGGACCTGAACACTGAAGCTTTCTTT. This encodes CASNDRDLNTEAFF. The gene calls are TRBV2 and TRBJ1-1; 7 nucleotides align to TRBD1. Per germline, CDR1 SNHLY and CDR2 FYNNEI. With 7 bases clipped from V and 0 bases from J, the junction kept 5 bases outside the gene matches. This CDR3 spans 14 amino acids.